These 8 T cell receptor beta chains were sequenced from one sample in a study of T cells expressing NK-cell markers. Each CDR3 protein gets one entry in TCRdb, which reprocessed the 5' RACE reads and gives no DNA. With about 550,000 distinct CDR3 sequences in the sample, the ten largest clones hold 3.5% to 4.5%. What was sequenced was blood T cells: a sorted CD56 or NKG2C T cell subset, CD4+ or CD8+ T cells, or bulk PBMC T cells (not recorded which). These receptors all come from a man aged 18 to 35 in good health.

The chain combines TRBV20-1 with TRBJ2-6; TCRdb reports TRBD2, a call that lacks DNA to check it against. The CDR3 is 16 residues long. Germline assignment: CDR1 DFQATT and CDR2 SNEGSKA (reference sequence). The CDR3 here is CSARDWRGSGANVLTF.

J is TRBJ2-1 and V is TRBV12-3 or TRBV12-4. The CDR3 has 15 amino acids. CDR3 region: CASRSSGIYYNEQFF.

The chain is built from TRBV5-1 and TRBJ2-1; TCRdb lists TRBD2, though no DNA is available to test this call. Germline lookup yields CDR1 SGHRS and CDR2 YFSETQ. The CDR3 is 15 amino acids. CDR3 amino acids: CASSKGLAGAREQFF.

The chain links TRBV20-1 to TRBJ2-3; lacking DNA, the TRBD1 call made by TCRdb goes unchecked. The CDR3 has 14 amino acids. CDR1 is DFQATT, CDR2 SNEGSKA, per germline (reference sequence). CDR3 amino acids: CSASRGPVTDTQYF.

The chain links TRBV20-1 to TRBJ2-7; with no DNA, the TCRdb D assignment of TRBD2 cannot be verified. The CDR3 has 15 amino acids. The V gene's germline CDR1 is DFQATT and CDR2 SNEGSKA (reference sequence). CDR3 sequence: CSARPSRRSTYEQYF.

The chain has TRBV6-2 or TRBV6-3 and TRBJ2-5; no DNA is available, so the TRBD2 call from TCRdb remains unchecked. The CDR3 sequence is 14 residues long. The germline gives CDR1 MNHEY, CDR2 SVGEGT. The CDR3 sequence is CASSYLAEQETQYF.

The J gene is TRBJ2-5, the V gene TRBV24-1; TCRdb returns TRBD1, unconfirmable since there is no DNA. This CDR3 spans 15 amino acids. CDR1 is KGHDR, CDR2 SFDVKD, per germline. This CDR3 reads CATSDHRVTEETQYF.

The chain employs TRBV25-1 and TRBJ2-1; TCRdb picks TRBD2, but there is no DNA to check that call. This CDR3 region has 16 residues. The V gene's germline CDR1 is MGHDK and CDR2 SYGVNS. The CDR3 region is CASTSLAGVYSNEQFF. Full variable domain (missing parts from reference TRBV25-1 and TRBJ2-1): EADIYQTPRYLVIGTGKKITLECSQTMGHDKMYWYQQDPGMELHLIHYSYGVNSTEKGDLSSESTVSRIRTEHFPLTLESARPSHTSQYLCASTSLAGVYSNEQFFGPGTRLTVL.